Below are 3 T cell receptor beta chains sequenced from a single sample in a study of shared clonotypes between healthy human individuals. The table came from immunoSEQ multiplex PCR; TCRdb's copy has only in-frame clones and leaves some out. This sample carries about 2 million clones, approximately 95% of them seen once, and the ten largest clones take 0.13%. Material for sequencing was naive CD4+ T cells sorted from blood. Subset defined: CD45RA+ positively selected. The source of these receptors is a man between 18 and 35 years old in good health.

This clone was detected once. The chain recombines TRBV19 with TRBJ1-4, with 8 bases identical to TRBD1. CDR1 and CDR2 (germline): LNHDA, SQIVND (reference sequence). V gave up 3 bases and J gave up 7 bases; unmatched junction bases: 4. The CDR3 runs 14 residues. This chain's CDR3 is CASSIGQGREKLFF. The CDR3 nucleotides are TGTGCCAGTAGTATTGGACAGGGACGTGAAAAACTGTTTTTT.

The chain recombines TRBV19 with TRBJ2-7, with D tentatively TRBD1 or TRBD2 (5 bases each). The V gene's germline CDR1 is LNHDA and CDR2 SQIVND (reference sequence). The V end lost 6 bases, the J end lost 3 bases, and 18 bases lay between the germline ends. The CDR3 has 15 residues. This CDR3 is CASSLRDQGVYEQYF. CDR3 in DNA: TGTGCCAGTAGCCTCCGGGACCAGGGTGTCTACGAGCAGTACTTC.

As for this clone: This may come from a read error, since a much larger clone is one base off. The V and J genes are TRBV30 and TRBJ2-2, with 9 bases lining up with TRBD1. The CDR3 extends over 19 amino acids. Germline assignment: CDR1 GTSNPN and CDR2 SVGIG (reference sequence). The V gene end was trimmed by 0 bases and the J gene end by 7 bases; junction bases not matched to a gene: 18. Here the CDR3 DNA reads TGTGCCTGGAGTGTACGTAGGCCGAACAGGGGGCGAATCAGCGGGGAGCTGTTTTTT. Translating gives CAWSVRRPNRGRISGELFF.